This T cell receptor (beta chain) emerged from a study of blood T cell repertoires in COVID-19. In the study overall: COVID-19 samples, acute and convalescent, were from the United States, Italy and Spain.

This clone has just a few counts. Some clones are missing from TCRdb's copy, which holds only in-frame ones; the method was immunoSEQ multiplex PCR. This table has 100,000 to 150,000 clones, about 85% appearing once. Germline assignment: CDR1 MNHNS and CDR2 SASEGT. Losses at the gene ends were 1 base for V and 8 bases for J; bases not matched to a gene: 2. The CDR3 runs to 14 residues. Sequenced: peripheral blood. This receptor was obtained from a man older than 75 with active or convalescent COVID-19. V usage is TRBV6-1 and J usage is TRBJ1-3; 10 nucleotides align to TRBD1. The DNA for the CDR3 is TGTGCCAGCAGTGAAGGACAGGGGGCGGACACCATATATTTT. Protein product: CASSEGQGADTIYF.